This passage covers 16 T cell receptor beta chains from one sample sequenced in a study of cytotoxic CD8 clonotypes in ibrutinib-treated CLL. Profiling relied on immunoSEQ multiplex PCR, and the TCRdb table lists in-frame clones only, not all of them. The data show approximately 32,000 clones, 45% to 50% seen once. The sample consisted of PBMCs, taken before ibrutinib treatment. The receptors here all came from a human donor with chronic lymphocytic leukemia.

The table lists this clone with a few counts. The chain recombines TRBV9 with TRBJ2-1; the D gene is possibly TRBD2 (6 bases). Germline assignment: CDR1 SGDLS and CDR2 YYNGEE. V was cut by 2 bases and J by 1 base, with 10 bases left in between. The CDR3 has 15 amino acids. The CDR3 DNA sequence: TGTGCCAGCAGCGTTAGCGGAGATTCCTACAATGAGCAGTTCTTC. This codes for CASSVSGDSYNEQFF.

The chain joins TRBV7-3 to TRBJ2-5, with D uncertain. CDR3 length: 14 residues. Trimming pared 2 bases from V and 9 bases from J, leaving 16 bases between. Germline CDR1 reads SGHTA; CDR2 reads FQGTGA. In nucleotides, the CDR3 is TGTGCCAGCAGCTTATCCCCATCACGGACCCCCCAGTACTTC. This sequence encodes CASSLSPSRTPQYF.

The gene calls are TRBV23-1 and TRBJ2-2, with TRBD1 matching 8 bases. TRBV23-1 is noted as an ORF with a role that remains uncertain. This CDR3 has 15 residues. Trimming cost V 6 bases and J 4 bases; bases outside gene matches: 7. Here the CDR3 DNA reads TGCGCCAGCAGGCCCAGGGACAGGTTCACCGGGGAGCTGTTTTTT. It translates to CASRPRDRFTGELFF.

In this sample, this clone turned up a few times. The chain's CDR3 is CASSVEGQGAFYGYTF. In DNA form, the CDR3 reads TGTGCCAGCAGCGTAGAAGGACAGGGGGCTTTCTATGGCTACACCTTC. The gene calls are TRBV9 and TRBJ1-2, with 11 positions matching TRBD1. Germline V gene data show CDR1 as SGDLS and CDR2 as YYNGEE. J lost 4 bases, V lost 0 bases, and 5 bases had no gene match. The CDR3 length is 16 residues.

The rearrangement uses TRBV10-3 and TRBJ1-1, with a weak D call TRBD1 (6 bases). V was clipped by 6 bases and J by 5 bases, with 10 bases between them. Germline loops: CDR1 ENHRY, CDR2 SYGVKD. The CDR3 runs 12 residues. The CDR3 spells CAISRTGTEAFF. The DNA of the CDR3 is TGTGCCATCAGCCGAACAGGGACTGAAGCTTTCTTT.

The V and J genes are TRBV7-9 and TRBJ2-6, with D possibly TRBD2 on 6 matching bases. Per the germline V gene, CDR1 is SEHNR and CDR2 is FQNEAQ (reference sequence). The CDR3 spans 13 residues. V dropped 2 bases and J dropped 8 bases, with 7 bases sitting between them. CDR3 sequence (DNA): TGTGCCAGCAGCTTACGGGGGTCCAACGTCCTGACTTTC. As protein: CASSLRGSNVLTF.

The V and J genes are TRBV6-5 and TRBJ2-7; D is possibly TRBD2 (6 bases). CDR1 is MNHEY, CDR2 SVGAGI, per germline. V lost 2 bases to trimming and J lost 5 bases, with 16 bases between them. The CDR3 covers 15 residues. The CDR3 sequence is CASSYLGGFFDEQYF. Written as DNA, the CDR3 is TGTGCCAGCAGTTACCTCGGAGGGTTTTTCGACGAGCAGTACTTC.

This chain joins TRBV4-1 and TRBJ1-6; D is unresolved. Trimming shortened V by 0 bases and J by 9 bases, and 12 bases separated the two germline ends. The CDR3 covers 15 residues. The germline V gene encodes CDR1 MGHRA and CDR2 YSYEKL. Here the CDR3 reads CASSQEGYEGSPLHF. The CDR3 region has the DNA TGCGCCAGCAGCCAAGAGGGATACGAGGGTTCACCCCTCCACTTT.

J is TRBJ1-1 and V is TRBV7-9, with D maybe TRBD1 (5 bases). This CDR3 comprises 15 residues. The V gene lost 1 base and the J gene lost 4 bases, with 13 bases spanning the gap. The germline gives CDR1 SEHNR, CDR2 FQNEAQ (reference sequence). The CDR3: CASSLEGRVGTEAFF. CDR3 DNA: TGTGCCAGCAGCTTAGAAGGCAGGGTTGGCACTGAAGCTTTCTTT.

This clone has only a few counts. This chain connects TRBV7-8 to TRBJ2-1; 11 bases align to TRBD2. With 3 bases clipped from V and 9 bases from J, the junction kept 10 bases outside the gene matches. CDR1 is SGHVS and CDR2 is FQNEAQ in the germline V gene. CDR3 length: 16 residues. The CDR3 loop reads CASSLIAGGQGGEQFF. The CDR3 DNA is TGTGCCAGCAGCTTGATAGCGGGGGGGCAGGGCGGTGAGCAGTTCTTC. Based on the CDR3 plus reference TRBV7-8 and TRBJ2-1, the full variable domain is GAGVSQSPRYKVAKRGQDVALRCDPISGHVSLFWYQQALGQGPEFLTYFQNEAQLDKSGLPSDRFFAERPEGSVSTLKIQRTQQEDSAVYLCASSLIAGGQGGEQFFGPGTRLTVL.

This clone showed up just a few times. J is TRBJ2-2 and V is TRBV4-1; a possible D gene is TRBD1 (8 bases). CDR3 length equals 15 residues. Trimming pared 5 bases from V and 3 bases from J, leaving 13 bases between. Germline loops: CDR1 MGHRA, CDR2 YSYEKL. DNA for the CDR3: TGCGCCAGCAGCACAGGGGGGGCCTACACCGGGGAGCTGTTTTTT. Translating it yields CASSTGGAYTGELFF.

This chain uses TRBV25-1 with TRBJ1-4, with D tentatively TRBD1 (5 bases). The germline gives CDR1 MGHDK, CDR2 SYGVNS. Trimming took off 3 bases at V and 7 bases at J, with 12 bases between the two ends. There are 14 residues in the CDR3. In nucleotides, the CDR3 is TGTGCCAGCAGTGAGCGTGAGGGGATTGAAAAACTGTTTTTT. Translation gives CASSEREGIEKLFF. Full variable domain (remainder filled in from reference TRBV25-1 and TRBJ1-4): EADIYQTPRYLVIGTGKKITLECSQTMGHDKMYWYQQDPGMELHLIHYSYGVNSTEKGDLSSESTVSRIRTEHFPLTLESARPSHTSQYLCASSEREGIEKLFFGSGTQLSVL.

This sequence joins TRBV7-2 and TRBJ2-5, with TRBD1 as a possible D gene (5 bases). The length of the CDR3 is 12 residues. The germline V gene has CDR1 SGHTA and CDR2 FQGNSA. The germline V and J ends were trimmed by 4 bases and 5 bases, with 8 bases remaining between them. The CDR3 loop is CASSWGQETQYF. In nucleotides, the CDR3 is TGTGCCAGCAGCTGGGGCCAGGAGACCCAGTACTTC.

This clone occurred a few times. The rearrangement joins TRBV5-4 to TRBJ2-3, with 9 nucleotides matching TRBD2. V dropped 2 bases and J dropped 3; count of bases not matched to a gene: 4. Germline CDR1 reads SGHNT; CDR2 reads YYREEE (reference sequence). CDR3 length: 15 residues. CDR3 in amino acids: CASSFGGGATDTQYF. The CDR3, as DNA: TGTGCCAGCAGCTTTGGCGGGGGGGCAACAGATACGCAGTATTTT.

This clone has only one observation. The V gene is TRBV10-3, the J gene TRBJ1-5, with 9 positions matching TRBD1. CDR3 size: 14 residues. Germline-derived CDR1 and CDR2 are ENHRY and SYGVKD. Germline trimming cut 4 bases from V and 4 bases from J; bases unmatched to any gene: 2. The DNA of the CDR3 is TGTGCCATCAGTGCGACAGGGGGAAATCAGCCCCAGCATTTT. It is translated as CAISATGGNQPQHF.

The chain uses TRBV19 and TRBJ1-1, with D tentatively TRBD1 (5 bases). Germline V gene lookup returns CDR1 LNHDA and CDR2 SQIVND (reference sequence). The CDR3 consists of 16 residues. Trimming took 1 base from V and 0 from J, leaving 12 bases between them. CDR3: CASSIGAGTLNTEAFF. The CDR3 bases are TGTGCCAGTAGTATAGGTGCGGGGACCCTGAACACTGAAGCTTTCTTT.